This is a list of T cell receptor beta chains from one sample in a study of T cell responses to AZD1222 COVID-19 vaccine. Sequenced by immunoSEQ multiplex PCR; TCRdb stores in-frame clones only, minus some. Seen here are under 110,000 clones, more than 75% observed once, and the top ten hold approximately 16%. This sample comprised peripheral blood, obtained on day 0 of AZD1222 vaccination. These receptors originate from an adult in good health. Each CDR3 is given with its conserved first and last residue. The D gene is left open where the match is weak. The listing skips clone size in some rows; elsewhere it reads once, few, many or a size class.

j_gene,abundance,v_gene,d_gene,CDR3aa,CDR3nt
TRBJ2-1,.,TRBV4-1,TRBD1,CASSLSVGQGFYNEQFF,TGCGCCAGCAGCCTCTCAGTAGGACAGGGATTTTACAATGAGCAGTTCTTC
TRBJ2-7,.,TRBV7-9,.,CASSERNEQYF,TGTGCCAGCAGCGAGAGGAACGAGCAGTACTTC
TRBJ2-3,.,TRBV19,.,CASSSPGLTDTQYF,TGTGCCAGTAGTTCCCCGGGACTCACAGATACGCAGTATTTT
TRBJ2-2,.,TRBV6-5,TRBD2,CASTILAANTGELFF,TGTGCCAGCACTATACTAGCGGCGAACACCGGGGAGCTGTTTTTT
TRBJ2-5,.,TRBV30,.,CAWSVRRRQETQYF,TGTGCCTGGAGTGTAAGGAGGAGGCAAGAGACCCAGTACTTC
TRBJ1-2,.,TRBV9,TRBD1,CASSVATGGGGYTF,TGTGCCAGCAGCGTAGCTACAGGGGGCGGTGGCTACACCTTC
TRBJ2-1,.,TRBV11-3,TRBD1,CASSSGTGTDEQFF,TGTGCCAGCAGCTCAGGGACAGGAACGGATGAGCAGTTCTTC
TRBJ1-6,.,TRBV9,TRBD1,CASGTGPMNLQPLHF,TGTGCCAGCGGGACAGGCCCTATGAATCTTCAACCCCTCCACTTT
TRBJ1-2,few,TRBV11-2,.,CASSLAGTGEFYGYTF,TGTGCCAGCAGCTTAGCAGGGACGGGAGAGTTCTATGGCTACACCTTC
TRBJ1-1,.,TRBV19,.,CASTANRETGMAFF,TGTGCCAGTACCGCGAACCGGGAGACTGGGATGGCTTTCTTT
TRBJ2-7,.,TRBV21-1,.,CASSKSSGLTTSGRAAPYEQYF,TGTGCCAGCAGCAAATCCTCCGGACTAACGACTAGCGGGAGGGCCGCTCCCTACGAGCAGTACTTC
TRBJ2-7,.,TRBV13,.,CASSLGLGASRNEQYF,TGTGCCAGCAGCTTAGGCCTCGGGGCGAGCAGGAACGAGCAGTACTTC
TRBJ2-5,once,TRBV5-1,TRBD1,CASSGTDQETQYF,TGCGCCAGTTCCGGGACAGATCAAGAGACCCAGTACTTC
TRBJ2-7,.,TRBV28,.,CASRATQNYEQYF,TGTGCCAGCAGGGCAACTCAAAACTACGAGCAGTACTTC
TRBJ1-5,few,TRBV4-1,.,CASSLYPHGGGSQPQHF,TGCGCCAGCAGCCTATATCCCCACGGGGGGGGCTCTCAGCCCCAGCATTTT
TRBJ1-6,.,TRBV5-1,.,CASSEGLDSPLHF,TGCGCCAGCAGCGAGGGATTGGATTCACCCCTCCACTTT
TRBJ2-3,.,TRBV5-1,TRBD2,CASSLEGRGTDTQYF,TGCGCCAGCAGCTTGGAGGGGAGGGGCACAGATACGCAGTATTTT
TRBJ2-7,once,TRBV30,TRBD2,CAWSGTSGSYEQYF,TGTGCCTGGAGCGGGACTAGCGGGAGCTACGAGCAGTACTTC
TRBJ2-7,.,TRBV28,.,CASSLATSGEQYF,TGTGCCAGCAGCCTCGCCACCAGCGGTGAGCAGTACTTC
TRBJ1-2,.,TRBV10-3,.,CAISESDGDYGYTF,TGTGCCATCAGTGAGTCGGACGGGGACTATGGCTACACCTTC
TRBJ2-3,.,TRBV5-1,TRBD1,CASSKQGATDTQYF,TGCGCCAGCAGCAAACAGGGGGCCACAGATACGCAGTATTTT
TRBJ1-1,once,TRBV28,TRBD1,CASSPRGQGASSTEAFF,TGTGCCAGCAGTCCTCGGGGACAGGGGGCGTCGAGCACTGAAGCTTTCTTT
TRBJ1-5,.,TRBV7-2,TRBD1,CASSSRTGSFQPQHF,TGTGCCAGCAGCTCGCGGACAGGGTCATTTCAGCCCCAGCATTTT
TRBJ2-1,.,TRBV5-1,TRBD1,CASSLAQGLRNEQFF,TGCGCCAGCAGCTTGGCACAGGGGCTTCGCAATGAGCAGTTCTTC
TRBJ2-2,once,TRBV10-3,TRBD2,CAISAPSGTNTGELFF,TGTGCCATCAGTGCCCCTAGCGGTACGAACACCGGGGAGCTGTTTTTT
TRBJ1-2,.,TRBV30,.,CAWSRVLVYGYTF,TGTGCCTGGAGTAGGGTTTTGGTCTATGGCTACACCTTC
TRBJ2-1,once,TRBV5-1,.,CASSLGSSRGNEQFF,TGCGCCAGCAGCTTGGGGTCCAGCAGGGGTAATGAGCAGTTCTTC
TRBJ2-3,once,TRBV5-1,.,CASGVLDTQYF,TGCGCCAGCGGGGTTCTGGATACGCAGTATTTT
TRBJ2-3,.,TRBV6-5,.,CASSSQGVVFGDTQYF,TGTGCCAGCAGTTCTCAGGGCGTGGTGTTCGGTGATACGCAGTATTTT
TRBJ2-1,.,TRBV11-1,.,CASSFGGTSYNEQFF,TGTGCCAGCAGCTTTGGGGGTACCTCCTACAATGAGCAGTTCTTC
TRBJ1-3,once,TRBV30,.,CAWRVGGYGNTIYF,TGTGCCTGGAGGGTAGGCGGCTATGGAAACACCATATATTTT
TRBJ1-3,.,TRBV29-1,TRBD1,CSVEEWTGGFSGNTIYF,TGCAGCGTTGAAGAATGGACAGGGGGCTTCTCTGGAAACACCATATATTTT
TRBJ1-2,once,TRBV24-1,.,CATGDPYYGYTF,TGTGCCACCGGTGACCCCTACTATGGCTACACCTTC
TRBJ2-1,.,TRBV10-2,TRBD2,CASSEFGDYSNNEQFF,TGCGCCAGCAGTGAGTTTGGGGACTACTCCAACAATGAGCAGTTCTTC
TRBJ1-1,.,TRBV6-5,TRBD1,CASSYRRQGPYTEAFF,TGTGCCAGCAGTTACAGGAGACAGGGTCCATACACTGAAGCTTTCTTT
TRBJ2-1,.,TRBV27,TRBD2,CASSSLAEVYNEQFF,TGTGCCAGCAGCTCACTAGCGGAGGTCTACAATGAGCAGTTCTTC
TRBJ1-1,once,TRBV6-2/TRBV6-3,TRBD1,CASSAWGETGMVFF,TGTGCCAGCAGTGCATGGGGGGAGACAGGGATGGTTTTCTTT
TRBJ2-7,.,TRBV10-3,.,CATVQGHEQYF,TGTGCCACCGTTCAGGGCCACGAGCAGTACTTC
TRBJ2-3,.,TRBV24-1,TRBD2,CATSDFGRDTQYF,TGTGCCACCAGTGATTTCGGGAGGGATACGCAGTATTTT
TRBJ1-4,.,TRBV6-1,.,CASSEASNRDEKLFF,TGTGCCAGCAGTGAAGCGAGTAATCGGGATGAAAAACTGTTTTTT
TRBJ1-6,.,TRBV19,.,CASSIQPNNSPLHF,TGTGCCAGTAGTATCCAGCCGAATAATTCACCCCTCCACTTT
TRBJ1-4,.,TRBV13,.,CASSSPRRTLRGPNEKLFF,TGTGCCAGCAGCTCTCCACGAAGGACACTTCGCGGACCTAATGAAAAACTGTTTTTT
TRBJ1-2,.,TRBV30,.,CAQREGVSYGYTF,TGTGCCCAAAGAGAGGGGGTGAGCTATGGCTACACCTTC
TRBJ1-1,few,TRBV6-5,TRBD1,CASRRDRDTEAFF,TGTGCCAGCAGGAGGGACAGGGACACTGAAGCTTTCTTT
TRBJ2-7,.,TRBV7-8,TRBD1,CASSSQGASYEQYF,TGTGCCAGCAGCTCACAGGGGGCCTCCTACGAGCAGTACTTC
TRBJ2-7,.,TRBV2,.,CASSVQGIGGEQYF,TGTGCCAGCAGTGTACAGGGCATCGGCGGCGAGCAGTACTTC
TRBJ1-2,.,TRBV12-2,.,CASRLAGQGGYTF,TGTGCAAGTCGCTTAGCGGGACAGGGTGGCTACACCTTC
TRBJ1-1,few,TRBV10-3,.,CATWADTGFRTEAFF,TGTGCCACCTGGGCTGATACAGGGTTCCGCACTGAAGCTTTCTTT